The present T cell receptor beta chain was sequenced within a study of cytomegalovirus exposure and HLA in healthy donors. About the research overall: Prior work identified 95 million to 120 million unique TCR beta sequences in around 170 million T cells.

The CDR3 consists of 15 residues. J gave up 6 bases and V 0 bases, and 5 bases lay outside the gene matches. The germline V gene encodes CDR1 MNHNY and CDR2 SVGAGI (reference sequence). PCR involved 60 Vbeta and 13 Jbeta primers. Sequencing was performed with immunoSEQ multiplex PCR; in TCRdb, only in-frame clones are kept and a portion is missing. The table has approximately 110,000 clones, 60% to 75% seen once; the top ten hold 4% to 4.5%. Note on this clone: The antigen remains unidentified.

Whole-study findings and limits: Most TCR sequences were rare, but some public TCRs occurred in many donors. An analysis that was carried out later associated approximately 15,000 TCR beta sequences with HLA alleles at 0.05 false discovery rate.

This clonotype was sampled from a woman aged 50 to 60 in good health and CMV-seropositive. The V and J genes are TRBV6-6 and TRBJ1-5, with 7 positions matching TRBD1. Sequenced: PBMCs. CDR3 sequence reads: CASSYSGTGVQPQHF. The DNA of the CDR3 is TGTGCCAGCAGTTACTCGGGCACAGGGGTTCAGCCCCAGCATTTT.